This TCR beta chain was recorded in a study of CD8+CD57+ T cells in acquired aplastic anemia. General observations from the study: Researchers report that about 28 CD8+ CDR3 sequences appeared in both patients and controls.

The patients chosen for sequencing had shown expansion of CD8+CD57+ cells (detected by flow cytometry). There was no therapy given to any patient before the blood sampling took place. Investigators profiled TCR beta VDJ and CDR3 from genomic DNA template. TCRdb recomputed calls from the reads with MiXCR, one row per CDR3 protein. Of roughly 180,000 distinct CDR3 sequences listed, around 63% were seen once; the top ten hold under 55%. On this clonotype itself: Its antigen is unknown.

Sequenced input: sorted CD4+, CD8+, or CD8+CD57+ T cells (not recorded which) from PBMCs. This sequence originates from a human donor with aplastic anemia.

CDR3: CASRFRAGDTQYF. The CDR3 nucleotides are TGTGCCAGTAGGTTCAGGGCTGGAGATACGCAGTATTTT. The chain employs TRBV19 and TRBJ1-5, with D perhaps TRBD1 (5 bases). The closer fit of TRBJ2-3 to the DNA end suggests the J call may be wrong. In germline, CDR1 is LNHDA, CDR2 SQIVND (reference sequence). The CDR3 has 13 amino acids.